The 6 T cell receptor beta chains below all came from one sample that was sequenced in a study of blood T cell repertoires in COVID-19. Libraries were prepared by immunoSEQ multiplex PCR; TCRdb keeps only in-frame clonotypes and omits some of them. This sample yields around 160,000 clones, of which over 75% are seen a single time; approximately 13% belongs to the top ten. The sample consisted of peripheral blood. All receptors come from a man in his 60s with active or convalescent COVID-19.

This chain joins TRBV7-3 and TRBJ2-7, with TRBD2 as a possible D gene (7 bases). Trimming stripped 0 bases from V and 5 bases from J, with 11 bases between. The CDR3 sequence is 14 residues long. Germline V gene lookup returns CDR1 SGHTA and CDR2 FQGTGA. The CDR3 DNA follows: TGTGCCAGCAGCTTAACTGGGGGGGCAAACGAGCAGTACTTC. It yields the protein CASSLTGGANEQYF. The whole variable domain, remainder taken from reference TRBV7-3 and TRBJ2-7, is GAGVSQTPSNKVTEKGKYVELRCDPISGHTALYWYRQSLGQGPEFLIYFQGTGAADDSGLPNDRFFAVRPEGSVSTLKIQRTERGDSAVYLCASSLTGGANEQYFGPGTRLTVT.

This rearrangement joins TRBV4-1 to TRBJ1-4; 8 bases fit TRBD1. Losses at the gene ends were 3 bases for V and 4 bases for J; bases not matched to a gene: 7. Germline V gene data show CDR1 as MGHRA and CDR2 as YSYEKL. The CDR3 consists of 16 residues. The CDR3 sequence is CASSQEGQGGNEKLFF. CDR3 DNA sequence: TGCGCCAGCAGCCAGGAAGGACAGGGTGGTAATGAAAAACTGTTTTTT.

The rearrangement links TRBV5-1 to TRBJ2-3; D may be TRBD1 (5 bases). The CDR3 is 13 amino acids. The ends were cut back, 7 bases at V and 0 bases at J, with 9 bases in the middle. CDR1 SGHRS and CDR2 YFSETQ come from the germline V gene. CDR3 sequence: CASYQGSTDTQYF. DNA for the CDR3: TGCGCCAGCTACCAGGGAAGCACAGATACGCAGTATTTT. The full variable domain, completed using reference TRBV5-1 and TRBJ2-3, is KAGVTQTPRYLIKTRGQQVTLSCSPISGHRSVSWYQQTPGQGLQFLFEYFSETQRNKGNFPGRFSGRQFSNSRSEMNVSTLELGDSALYLCASYQGSTDTQYFGPGTRLTVL.

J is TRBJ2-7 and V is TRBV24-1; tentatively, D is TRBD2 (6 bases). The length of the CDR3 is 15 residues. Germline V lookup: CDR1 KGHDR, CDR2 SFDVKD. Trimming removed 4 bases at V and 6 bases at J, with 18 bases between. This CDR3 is CATSDPRSGELEQYF. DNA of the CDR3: TGTGCCACCAGTGACCCTCGGTCGGGGGAACTCGAGCAGTACTTC.

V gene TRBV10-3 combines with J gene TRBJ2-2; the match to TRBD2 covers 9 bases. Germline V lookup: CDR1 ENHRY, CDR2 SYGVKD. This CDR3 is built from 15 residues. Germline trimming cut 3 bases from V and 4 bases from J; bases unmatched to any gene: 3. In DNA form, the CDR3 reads TGTGCCATCAGTGAAGCGGGAGGTCTCACCGGGGAGCTGTTTTTT. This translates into CAISEAGGLTGELFF.

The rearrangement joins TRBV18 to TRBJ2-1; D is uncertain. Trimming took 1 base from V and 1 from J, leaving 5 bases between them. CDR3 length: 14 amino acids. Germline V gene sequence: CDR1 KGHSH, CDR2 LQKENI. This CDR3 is CASSPQRSYNEQFF. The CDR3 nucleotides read TGTGCCAGCTCACCACAGCGTTCCTACAATGAGCAGTTCTTC.